This T cell receptor beta chain comes out of a study of molecular identifiers for immune sequencing clone quantification. For the study at large: Replicates split RNA from about 20,000 or 100,000 naive CD8 cells five ways, and the researchers sequenced four portions.

Per the germline V gene, CDR1 is SEHNR and CDR2 is FQNEAQ (reference sequence). V lost 6 bases, J lost 2 bases, and 13 bases lay in between. The CDR3 loop spans 15 amino acids. TCRdb ran MiXCR on the PCR reads and lists one entry per CDR3 protein. Of roughly 97,000 distinct CDR3 sequences listed, approximately 24% are singletons. Study outcomes and limitations: Underestimated sizes of highly expanded clones could result from identical TCR molecules that share a barcode.

This clonotype was detected ten times or more. Its target is not known. As CD8+CD4-CCR7+CD45RA+ cells, naive CD8 T cells were sorted. Sequencing was done on a sample of naive CD8+ T cells from blood, with Jurkat cell RNA spiked in. The subset: FACS-sorted CD8+CD4-CCR7+CD45RA+ naive T cells. The V gene is TRBV7-9, the J gene TRBJ2-2, with D perhaps TRBD1 (6 bases). This TCR came from a human donor in good health. Some libraries in this study had Jurkat cell RNA spiked in. CDR3 nucleotides: TGTGCCAGCAGACCCGGGACAACTAACACCGGGGAGCTGTTTTTT. It translates to CASRPGTTNTGELFF.